Each of the 13 T cell receptor beta chains below was sequenced from the same sample in a study of T-cell memory formation after mild COVID-19. TCRdb redid the calling of the 5' RACE reads with MiXCR, one entry per CDR3 protein. The data show 70,000 to 100,000 distinct CDR3 sequences, with approximately 15% seen just once and under 45% held by the top ten. The source material was PBMCs or a T cell subset sorted from them (not recorded which). The receptor set was obtained from a man aged 18 to 30 who had mild COVID-19 (a few samples of this study predate the infection). Cell type and time point are not known.

The chain joins TRBV12-3 or TRBV12-4 to TRBJ2-7, with unresolved D. Trimming pared 3 bases from V and 6 bases from J, leaving 9 bases between. The CDR3 loop spans 12 amino acids. CDR3 protein: CASSFGNLEQYF. Written as DNA, the CDR3 is TGTGCCAGCAGTTTTGGTAACCTCGAGCAGTACTTC.

The chain carries TRBV2 and TRBJ2-3, with 7 bases aligning to TRBD2. The ends lost 6 bases at V and 0 bases at J; junction bases unmatched: 6. The CDR3 extends over 15 amino acids. From germline, CDR1 is SNHLY and CDR2 FYNNEI. The CDR3 region is CASRVAGGSTDTQYF. For the CDR3, the DNA is TGTGCCAGCAGGGTAGCCGGGGGGAGCACAGATACGCAGTATTTT.

The chain links TRBV6-2 or TRBV6-3 to TRBJ1-2; D gene ambiguous. V lost 2 bases and J lost 2, with 9 bases in between. Germline V gene data show CDR1 as MNHEY and CDR2 as SVGEGT. The CDR3 length is 14 residues. The CDR3 is CASSYVRENYGYTF. Written as DNA, the CDR3 is TGTGCCAGCAGTTACGTCCGGGAGAACTATGGCTACACCTTC.

The V gene is TRBV7-9, the J gene TRBJ2-7; weak D call: TRBD2 (6 bases). CDR1 is SEHNR, CDR2 FQNEAQ, per germline (reference sequence). Between the trimmed V and J ends, which lost 4 bases and 3 bases, there was a span of 22 bases. The CDR3 runs 17 residues. Written as DNA, the CDR3 is TGTGCCAGCAGCTCACAGAATCCGGGACTGGCAAGCTACGAGCAGTACTTC. Translating gives CASSSQNPGLASYEQYF.

The J gene is TRBJ2-2, the V gene TRBV21-1; the table's D call, TRBD2, has no DNA check behind it. TRBV21-1 is a listed pseudogene. The CDR3 sequence is 15 residues long. DNA for the CDR3: TGTGCCAGGAAACCGGATGGACTTAACACCGGGGAGCTGTTTTTT. Its translation is CARKPDGLNTGELFF.

This chain uses TRBV11-2 with TRBJ2-7; possibly TRBD1 for D (6 bases). The CDR3 loop spans 13 amino acids. V shed 5 bases and J shed 7 bases, with 15 bases lying between them. In germline, CDR1 is SGHAT, CDR2 FQNNGV. The CDR3 region has the DNA TGTGCCAGCAGCCAATCCGGGACACCGGAGCAGTACGTC. Translated, it gives CASSQSGTPEQYV.

This clonotype was observed many times. The chain couples TRBV6-6 to TRBJ1-5; D is ambiguous. Germline V CDR1 and CDR2: MNHNY, SVGAGI (reference sequence). The CDR3 length is 14 residues. V lost 4 bases and J lost 0, with 7 bases in between. DNA of the CDR3: TGTGCCAGCAGTTTCTCACTTAGCAATCAGCCCCAGCATTTT. The encoded protein is CASSFSLSNQPQHF.

The rearrangement uses TRBV7-3 and TRBJ2-1, with a tentative D call TRBD1 (7 bases). Germline CDR1 and CDR2: SGHTA and FQGTGA. The CDR3 runs to 14 residues. The V gene lost 5 bases and the J gene lost 5 bases, with 13 bases spanning the gap. The CDR3 loop is CASSPGGLDNEQFF. Written as DNA, the CDR3 is TGTGCCAGCAGCCCAGGGGGGCTGGACAATGAGCAGTTCTTC. The complete variable domain, with remaining parts taken from reference TRBV7-3 and TRBJ2-1, reads GAGVSQTPSNKVTEKGKYVELRCDPISGHTALYWYRQSLGQGPEFLIYFQGTGAADDSGLPNDRFFAVRPEGSVSTLKIQRTERGDSAVYLCASSPGGLDNEQFFGPGTRLTVL.

With regard to this clonotype: The junction differs from germline at one of its ends, possibly a read error. The chain carries TRBV12-3 or TRBV12-4 and TRBJ2-5, with 9 bases matching TRBD2. This CDR3 has 14 residues. The CDR3 DNA follows: TGTGCCAGCAGTCTAGCGGGGAATCAAGAGACCCAGTACTTC. This encodes CASSLAGNQETQYF.

The sample holds a few counts of this clonotype. This chain connects TRBV9 to TRBJ2-7; D unclear. Trimming stripped 0 bases from V and 2 bases from J, with 12 bases between. The CDR3 totals 15 residues. The germline CDR1 and CDR2 sequences are SGDLS and YYNGEE. The CDR3 protein is CASSVVAGATYEQYF. CDR3 sequence (DNA): TGTGCCAGCAGCGTAGTGGCAGGTGCCACCTACGAGCAGTACTTC.

This clonotype occurred a few times. V and J are TRBV3-1 and TRBJ2-1; possible D gene TRBD2, 5 bases. Trimming pared 4 bases from V and 5 bases from J, leaving 9 bases between. The germline V gene encodes CDR1 LGHDT and CDR2 YNNKEL (reference sequence). The CDR3 is 13 amino acids. The CDR3 loop reads CASSRRDHNEQFF. The CDR3, as DNA: TGTGCCAGCAGCCGCCGGGATCACAATGAGCAGTTCTTC.

This clonotype has ten or more counts. This chain uses TRBV3-1 with TRBJ2-3; D uncertain. Per germline, CDR1 LGHDT and CDR2 YNNKEL (reference sequence). This CDR3 has 13 residues. Trimming took 3 bases from V and 4 from J, leaving 8 bases between them. DNA for the CDR3: TGTGCCAGCAGCCACGCTCCAGCAGATACGCAGTATTTT. Translating gives CASSHAPADTQYF.

The table lists this clonotype with a few counts. This chain joins TRBV4-1 and TRBJ1-2; 7 bases fit TRBD1. Losses at the gene ends were 0 bases for V and 4 bases for J; bases not matched to a gene: 5. In germline, CDR1 is MGHRA, CDR2 YSYEKL. There are 15 residues in the CDR3. CDR3 protein: CASSQDRGGIYGYTF. CDR3 bases: TGCGCCAGCAGCCAAGATAGAGGGGGCATCTATGGCTACACCTTC.